The clone carrying this T cell receptor (beta chain) was counted many times. Its antigen is as yet unknown. General observations from the study: The larger cohort examined one V-J beta rearrangement, not whole repertoires. Greatest tumor Treg TCR overlap was with tumor naive CD4+ cells. The TCR gene usage of tumor memory CD4+ T cells clustered together with blood and lymph node memory CD4+ cells and with lymph node naive CD4+ cells.

Constant-region reverse primers amplified full-length variable regions, followed by semi-nested Nested Universal Primer A PCR. TCRdb re-called the 5' RACE reads through MiXCR, storing one row per CDR3 protein. The sample lists more than 55,000 distinct CDR3 sequences, under 25% seen once, with 3.2% in the top ten. Treg sorting used a CD4+CD25+CD127-/low gate. The sequence came from a female donor with breast cancer. Sequencing was done on a sample of tumor-infiltrating Tregs sorted from the breast tumor.

CDR3 DNA sequence: TGCAGTGCCCTCCGACTAGCGGGCCAACATGAGCAGTTCTTC. Translation: CSALRLAGQHEQFF. The chain joins TRBV20-1 to TRBJ2-1, with TRBD2 identical over 10 bases. Unmatched junction bases numbered 10, after V lost 6 bases and J lost 8 bases. CDR1 is DFQATT and CDR2 is SNEGSKA in the germline V gene (reference sequence). There are 14 residues in the CDR3.